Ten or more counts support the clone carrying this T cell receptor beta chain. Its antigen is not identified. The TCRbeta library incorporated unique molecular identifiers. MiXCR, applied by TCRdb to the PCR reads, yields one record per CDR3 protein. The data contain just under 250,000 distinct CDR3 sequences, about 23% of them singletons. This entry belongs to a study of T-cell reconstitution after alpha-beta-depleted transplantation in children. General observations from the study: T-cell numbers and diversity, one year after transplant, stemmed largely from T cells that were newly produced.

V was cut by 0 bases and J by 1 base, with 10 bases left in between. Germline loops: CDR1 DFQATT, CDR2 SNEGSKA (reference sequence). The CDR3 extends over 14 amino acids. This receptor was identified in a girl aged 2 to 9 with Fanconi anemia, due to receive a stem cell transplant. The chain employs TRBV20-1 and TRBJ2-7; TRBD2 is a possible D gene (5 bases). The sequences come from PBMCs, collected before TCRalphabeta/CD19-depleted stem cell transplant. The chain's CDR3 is CSAREPTRSYEQYF. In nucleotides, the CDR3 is TGCAGTGCTAGAGAACCAACTAGGTCCTACGAGCAGTACTTC.